This record covers a single T cell receptor beta chain. Its cognate antigen is unknown. For the second PCR, which ran for roughly 7 to 11 cycles, a sample-barcoded 5' primer and a J-beta primer mix were used. TCRdb redid the calling of the 5' RACE reads with MiXCR, one entry per CDR3 protein. The sample carries 780,000 or so distinct CDR3 sequences, around three fifths recorded once. The data are from a study of blood T cells in healthy people across ages. General study results and limits: Fewer expanded clones and more diversity marked long-lived versus aged donors.

The CDR3 spans 17 residues. The V and J ends lost 1 base and 4 bases, in that order; junction bases with no gene match: 13. The germline V gene has CDR1 SGHRS and CDR2 YFSETQ. The chain has TRBV5-1 and TRBJ2-7, with TRBD1 identical over 8 bases. Sequenced: blood. This TCR was sampled from a man between 35 and 55 years old in good health. CDR3 sequence reads: CASSLSRDRFGVYEQYF. In DNA form, the CDR3 reads TGCGCCAGCAGCTTGTCCCGGGACAGGTTCGGGGTTTACGAGCAGTACTTC.